The T cell receptor beta chain under discussion was sequenced for a study of radiotherapy plus CTLA-4 blockade in lung cancer. Looking at the study overall: Among enrolled patients, under 20% responded and about 30% achieved disease control.

Study-wide results and caveats: Early blood T cell clone dynamics, with interferon-beta, were reported to best predict response.

V dropped 6 bases and J dropped 10 bases, with 10 bases sitting between them. CDR1 and CDR2 from the germline V gene are MDHEN and SYDVKM. The CDR3 length is 12 residues. The assay was immunoSEQ multiplex PCR, and TCRdb's table has in-frame clones only and misses some. The repertoire holds about 51,000 clones, with about three quarters as singletons. Comments on this clone: Its target is not known.

The V gene is TRBV28, the J gene TRBJ1-6; D gene unclear. The origin of this receptor is a human donor with non-small cell lung cancer whose response to radiotherapy plus ipilimumab could not be evaluated. This sample comprised peripheral blood, obtained from a patient treated with radiotherapy plus ipilimumab. The CDR3 DNA reads TGTGCCAGCAGCCCCACTCGGTCACCCCTCCACTTT. Translated, it gives CASSPTRSPLHF.